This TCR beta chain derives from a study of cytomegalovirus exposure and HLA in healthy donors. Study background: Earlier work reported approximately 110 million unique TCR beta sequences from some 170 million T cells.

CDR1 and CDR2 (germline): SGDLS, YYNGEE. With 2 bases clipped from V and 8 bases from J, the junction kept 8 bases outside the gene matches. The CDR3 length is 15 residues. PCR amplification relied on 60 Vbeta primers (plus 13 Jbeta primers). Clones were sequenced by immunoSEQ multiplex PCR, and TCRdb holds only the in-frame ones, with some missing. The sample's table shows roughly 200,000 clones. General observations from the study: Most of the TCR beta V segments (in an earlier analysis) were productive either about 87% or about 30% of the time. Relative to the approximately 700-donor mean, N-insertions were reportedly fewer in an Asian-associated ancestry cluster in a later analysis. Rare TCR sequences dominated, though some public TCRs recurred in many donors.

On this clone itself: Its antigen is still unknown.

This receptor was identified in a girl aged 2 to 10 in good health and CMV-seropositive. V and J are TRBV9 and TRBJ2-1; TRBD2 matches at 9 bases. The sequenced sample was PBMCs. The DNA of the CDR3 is TGTGCCAGCAGCGTCGGTAGCGGGAGTAGGGATGAGCAGTTCTTC. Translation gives CASSVGSGSRDEQFF.